These 6 T cell receptor beta chains were sequenced from one sample in a study of T cell changes during pregnancy in multiple sclerosis (dated by TCRdb to the late 2010s). Library preparation was by the immunoSEQ multiplex PCR assay. As stored in TCRdb, this immuneACCESS dataset retains in-frame rearrangements with V and J assigned. A fraction of the clones does not appear; measured against another copy, unresolved V genes explain less than half of the discrepancy, and the remainder lacks a known reason. The sample table contains about 68,000 clones; only one count was recorded for less than 95% of them. Of the sample, around 0.86% is held by the ten largest clones. Sequenced material: peripheral blood, taken in the second trimester of pregnancy. The receptors originated from a female donor with multiple sclerosis, enrolled in a pregnancy study.

This rearrangement joins TRBV5-5 to TRBJ2-2, with TRBD2 matching over 11 bases. Trimming removed 2 bases from V and 5 bases from J; junction bases left unmatched: 5. Germline CDR1 and CDR2: SGHKS and YYEKEE (reference sequence). The CDR3 has 16 amino acids. CDR3 DNA: TGTGCCAGCAGCTTTGAGACTAGCGGGGCTACCGGGGAGCTGTTTTTT. It encodes CASSFETSGATGELFF.

The rearrangement uses TRBV9 and TRBJ1-3; 7 bases align to TRBD1. The CDR3 is 14 residues long. CDR1 is SGDLS, CDR2 YYNGEE, per germline. The trim removed 2 bases at V and 2 bases at J, leaving 1 base unmatched. The CDR3 sequence: CASSVQGAGNTIYF. As DNA, the CDR3 is TGTGCCAGCAGCGTCCAGGGGGCTGGAAACACCATATATTTT.

This chain connects TRBV29-1 to TRBJ1-2; 11 positions match TRBD1. The germline CDR1 and CDR2 sequences are SQVTM and ANQGSEA. The junction had 5 bases not matched to a gene; V was cut back by 7 bases and J by 4 bases. This CDR3 is 13 amino acids long. CDR3 sequence: CSADRGLGYGYTF. Here the CDR3 DNA reads TGCAGCGCGGACAGGGGGCTTGGCTATGGCTACACCTTC.

The chain joins TRBV10-2 to TRBJ2-2; 8 nucleotides match TRBD2. V lost 6 bases, J lost 2 bases, and 2 bases stayed unmatched. This CDR3 comprises 14 residues. The germline CDR1 and CDR2 sequences are WSHSY and SAAADI. As DNA, the CDR3 is TGCGCCAGCAGAGCGGGGGTAAACACCGGGGAGCTGTTTTTT. This sequence encodes CASRAGVNTGELFF.

This rearrangement joins TRBV9 to TRBJ2-2; TRBD2 matches at 10 bases. Germline CDR1 is SGDLS and CDR2 is YYNGEE. The V segment lost 3 bases and the J segment 1 base; nucleotides outside the gene matches: 6. The length of the CDR3 is 17 residues. In DNA form, the CDR3 reads TGTGCCAGCAGCGCCCTAAGCGGGGGGGGGAACACCGGGGAGCTGTTTTTT. It encodes CASSALSGGGNTGELFF.

CDR3 sequence: CASSLEGQGPYEQYF. The CDR3 DNA reads as TGTGCCAGCAGCTTAGAGGGTCAGGGGCCCTACGAGCAGTACTTC. This rearrangement joins TRBV7-3 to TRBJ2-7; D perhaps matches TRBD1 (6 bases). Germline loops: CDR1 SGHTA, CDR2 FQGTGA. V was clipped by 2 bases and J by 2 bases, with 13 bases between them. The CDR3 is 15 amino acids.